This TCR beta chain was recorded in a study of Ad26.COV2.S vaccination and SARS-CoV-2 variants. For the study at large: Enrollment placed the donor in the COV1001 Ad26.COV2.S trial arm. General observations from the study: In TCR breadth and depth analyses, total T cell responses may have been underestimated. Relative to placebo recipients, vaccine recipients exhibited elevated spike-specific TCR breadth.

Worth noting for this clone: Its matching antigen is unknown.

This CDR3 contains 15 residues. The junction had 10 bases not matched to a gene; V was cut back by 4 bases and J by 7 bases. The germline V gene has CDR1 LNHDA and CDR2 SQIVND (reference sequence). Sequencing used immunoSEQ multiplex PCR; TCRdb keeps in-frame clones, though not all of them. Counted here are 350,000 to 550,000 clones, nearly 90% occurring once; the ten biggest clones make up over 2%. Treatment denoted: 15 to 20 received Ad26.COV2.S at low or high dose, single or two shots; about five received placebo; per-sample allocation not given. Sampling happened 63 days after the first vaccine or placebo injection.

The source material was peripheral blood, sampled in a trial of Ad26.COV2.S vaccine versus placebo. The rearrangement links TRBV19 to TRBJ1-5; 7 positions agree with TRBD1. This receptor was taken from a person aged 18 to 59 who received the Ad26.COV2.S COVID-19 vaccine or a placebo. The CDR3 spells CASSSTHRGGQPQHF. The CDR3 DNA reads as TGTGCCAGTAGTAGCACCCACAGGGGAGGCCAGCCCCAGCATTTT.